This T cell receptor beta chain was observed in a study of shared clonotypes between healthy human individuals. Overall study findings and caveats: Specimens sampled were limited to blood, with tissue repertoires likely differing. Clonotypes not shared had lower generation probabilities than those common to all four donors.

As regards this clone: Its target is unknown.

CD45RA-negative memory and CD45RA+ naive subsets were split from the CD4+ cells. Trimming cost V 2 bases and J 0 bases, with 10 bases left between them. CDR1 is MDHEN and CDR2 is SYDVKM in the germline V gene. The CDR3 length is 16 residues. Libraries were prepared by immunoSEQ multiplex PCR; TCRdb keeps only in-frame clonotypes and omits some of them. Counted here are about a million clones, 60% to 80% occurring once; the ten biggest clones make up 0.89%. Sequencing used memory CD4+ T cells from PBMCs. Documented subset: CD45RA-negative fraction. V is TRBV28 and J is TRBJ1-4; D possibly corresponds to TRBD1 (5 bases). The receptor comes from a man in his late teens or twenties in good health. Some clones in this sample may be carry-over from other donors' samples. The CDR3 spells CASSLMGEATNEKLFF. The CDR3 bases are TGTGCCAGCAGTTTAATGGGGGAAGCAACTAATGAAAAACTGTTTTTT. Full variable domain (rest looked up from reference TRBV28 and TRBJ1-4): DVKVTQSSRYLVKRTGEKVFLECVQDMDHENMFWYRQDPGLGLRLIYFSYDVKMKEKGDIPEGYSVSREKKERFSLILESASTNQTSMYLCASSLMGEATNEKLFFGSGTQLSVL.